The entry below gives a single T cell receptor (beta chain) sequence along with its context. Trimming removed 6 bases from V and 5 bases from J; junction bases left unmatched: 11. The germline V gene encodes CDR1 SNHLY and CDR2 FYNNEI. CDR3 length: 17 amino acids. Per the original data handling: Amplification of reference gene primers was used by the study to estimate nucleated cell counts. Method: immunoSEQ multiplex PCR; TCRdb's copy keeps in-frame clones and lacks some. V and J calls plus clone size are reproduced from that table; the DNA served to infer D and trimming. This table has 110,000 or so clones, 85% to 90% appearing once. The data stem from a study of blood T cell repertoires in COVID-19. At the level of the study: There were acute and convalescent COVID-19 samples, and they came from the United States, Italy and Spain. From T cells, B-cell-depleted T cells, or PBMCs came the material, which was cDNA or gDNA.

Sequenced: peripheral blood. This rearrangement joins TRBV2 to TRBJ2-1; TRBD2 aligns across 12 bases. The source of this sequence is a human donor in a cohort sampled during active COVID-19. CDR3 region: CASRPKLAGGPHNEQFF. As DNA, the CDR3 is TGTGCCAGCAGGCCTAAACTAGCGGGGGGCCCACACAATGAGCAGTTCTTC.